One and the same sample provided the 10 T cell receptor beta chains below, sequenced in a study of blood T cell repertoires in COVID-19. TCRdb's copy holds only in-frame clones and misses some; the assay was immunoSEQ multiplex PCR. The sample holds about 210,000 clones, 82% seen once. The specimen sequenced was peripheral blood. The receptors come from a woman between 70 and 85 years old with COVID-19, enrolled during active disease.

As to this clone: A much larger clonotype is one base distant, so this may be a read error. The genes are TRBV6-2 or TRBV6-3 and TRBJ1-2; D is unresolved. CDR1 MNHEY and CDR2 SVGEGT come from the germline V gene. This CDR3 is built from 13 residues. Trimming shortened V by 2 bases and J by 1 base, and 5 bases separated the two germline ends. The CDR3, as DNA: TGTGCCAGCAGTTACGGCCTTAACTATGGCTACACCTTC. This translates into CASSYGLNYGYTF.

The chain employs TRBV20-1 and TRBJ1-2, with 7 bases fitting TRBD1. Trimming cost V 3 bases and J 2 bases; bases outside gene matches: 3. CDR3 length: 13 residues. CDR1 is DFQATT, CDR2 SNEGSKA, per germline (reference sequence). CDR3 sequence reads: CSASTQGNYGYTF. DNA for the CDR3: TGCAGTGCTAGTACACAGGGGAACTATGGCTACACCTTC.

This clone was found once. This rearrangement joins TRBV6-5 to TRBJ1-5, with D tentatively TRBD1 (6 bases). V was cut by 2 bases and J by 5 bases, with 10 bases left in between. CDR1 MNHEY and CDR2 SVGAGI come from the germline V gene. The CDR3 is made up of 14 amino acids. DNA for the CDR3: TGTGCCAGCAGTTACCAACAGGGTTATCAGCCCCAGCATTTT. The encoded protein is CASSYQQGYQPQHF.

The count of this clone is one. The gene calls are TRBV7-2 and TRBJ1-2; D is uncertain. Germline V lookup: CDR1 SGHTA, CDR2 FQGNSA. CDR3 length equals 15 residues. With 5 bases removed from V and 5 bases from J, the gap between germline ends came to 18 bases. The CDR3 spells CASSPGVGFLYGYTF. The CDR3 DNA reads as TGTGCCAGCAGCCCCGGGGTCGGATTTCTTTATGGCTACACCTTC.

The V gene is TRBV19, the J gene TRBJ2-2; D gene ambiguous. V dropped 0 bases and J dropped 4 bases, with 6 bases sitting between them. Germline-derived CDR1 and CDR2 are LNHDA and SQIVND (reference sequence). The CDR3 is 14 residues long. The CDR3 DNA reads TGTGCCAGTAGTATAGATCGTCTCACCGGGGAGCTGTTTTTT. Its translation: CASSIDRLTGELFF.

This clone occurred once. The chain is built from TRBV5-4 and TRBJ1-2; the D gene is possibly TRBD1 (6 bases). The CDR3 has 14 amino acids. V was shortened by 10 bases and J by 6 bases, with 22 bases between the two germline ends. Looked up from germline, CDR1 is SGHNT and CDR2 is YYREEE (reference sequence). The CDR3 loop is CACTIATGLNGYTF. DNA of the CDR3: TGTGCCTGTACAATAGCGACAGGCTTGAATGGCTACACCTTC.

The sample holds a few counts of this clone. This chain uses TRBV5-1 with TRBJ2-5, with 11 bases aligning to TRBD2. Germline loops: CDR1 SGHRS, CDR2 YFSETQ. The CDR3 totals 17 residues. V was clipped by 1 base and J by 5 bases; unmatched bases: 10. The CDR3 DNA follows: TGCGCCAGCAGCTTGCCCTTACTAGCGGGAGAGGGGGAGACCCAGTACTTC. Translating it yields CASSLPLLAGEGETQYF.

The genes are TRBV7-9 and TRBJ2-2; the match to TRBD2 covers 8 bases. The germline V gene has CDR1 SEHNR and CDR2 FQNEAQ (reference sequence). V lost 5 bases and J lost 5; bases outside the gene matches: 7. This CDR3 spans 15 amino acids. The DNA for the CDR3 is TGTGCCAGCAGCCCCGCGGTAGCGGGAACCGGGGAGCTGTTTTTT. This translates into CASSPAVAGTGELFF. Drawing the rest from reference TRBV7-9 and TRBJ2-2, the complete variable domain is DTGVSQNPRHKITKRGQNVTFRCDPISEHNRLYWYRQTLGQGPEFLTYFQNEAQLEKSRLLSDRFSAERPKGSFSTLEIQRTEQGDSAMYLCASSPAVAGTGELFFGEGSRLTVL.

The V gene is TRBV24-1, the J gene TRBJ2-3; no clear D. CDR3 size: 13 residues. Germline CDR1 is KGHDR and CDR2 is SFDVKD. Trimming removed 4 bases from V and 6 bases from J, with 10 bases in between. In DNA form, the CDR3 reads TGTGCCACCAGTGAGGGCCGTCGGGATACGCAGTATTTT. It codes for CATSEGRRDTQYF.

The chain joins TRBV5-1 to TRBJ2-3; 8 bases align to TRBD1. Germline lookup yields CDR1 SGHRS and CDR2 YFSETQ. The CDR3 contains 15 residues. J lost 1 base, V lost 6 bases, and 7 bases had no gene match. This chain's CDR3 is CASKIRGPGTDTQYF. In DNA form, the CDR3 reads TGCGCCAGCAAAATCAGGGGGCCTGGCACAGATACGCAGTATTTT.